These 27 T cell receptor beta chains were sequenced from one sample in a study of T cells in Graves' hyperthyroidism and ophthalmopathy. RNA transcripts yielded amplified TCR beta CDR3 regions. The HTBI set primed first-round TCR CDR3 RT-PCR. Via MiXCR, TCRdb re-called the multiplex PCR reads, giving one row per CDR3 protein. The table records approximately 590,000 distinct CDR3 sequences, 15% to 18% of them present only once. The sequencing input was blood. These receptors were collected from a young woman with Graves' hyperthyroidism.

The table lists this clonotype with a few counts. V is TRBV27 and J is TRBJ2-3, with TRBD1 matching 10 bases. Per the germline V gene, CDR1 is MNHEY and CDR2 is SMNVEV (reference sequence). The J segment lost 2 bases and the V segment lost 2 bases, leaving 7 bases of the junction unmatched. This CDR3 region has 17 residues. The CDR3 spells CASSLGQGVTSTDTQYF. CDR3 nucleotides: TGTGCCAGCAGTTTAGGACAGGGGGTTACGTCCACAGATACGCAGTATTTT.

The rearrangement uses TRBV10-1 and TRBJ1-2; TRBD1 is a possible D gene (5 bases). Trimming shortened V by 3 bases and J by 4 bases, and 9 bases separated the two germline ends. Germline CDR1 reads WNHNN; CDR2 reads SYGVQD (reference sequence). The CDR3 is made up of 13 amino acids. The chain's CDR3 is CASSESGTYGYTF. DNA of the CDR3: TGCGCCAGCAGTGAATCGGGGACCTATGGCTACACCTTC.

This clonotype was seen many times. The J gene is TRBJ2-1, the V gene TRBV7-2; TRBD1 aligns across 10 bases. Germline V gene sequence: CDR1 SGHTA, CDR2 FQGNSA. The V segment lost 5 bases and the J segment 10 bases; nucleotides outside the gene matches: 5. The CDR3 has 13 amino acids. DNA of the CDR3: TGTGCCAGCAGCCCACGGACAGGGGGGGAGCAGTTCTTC. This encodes CASSPRTGGEQFF.

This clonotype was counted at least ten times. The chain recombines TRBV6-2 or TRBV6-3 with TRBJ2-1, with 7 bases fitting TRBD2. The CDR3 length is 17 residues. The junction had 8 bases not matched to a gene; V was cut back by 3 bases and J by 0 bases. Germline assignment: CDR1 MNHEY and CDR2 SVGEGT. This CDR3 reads CASSYMAGDFSYNEQFF. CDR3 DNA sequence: TGTGCCAGCAGTTATATGGCGGGAGACTTCTCCTACAATGAGCAGTTCTTC.

CDR3 nucleotides: TGTGCCAGCAGGAAGCGGGGTGGCTCTGGGGCCAACGTCCTGACTTTC. It codes for CASRKRGGSGANVLTF. This chain joins TRBV6-1 and TRBJ2-6, with 7 bases fitting TRBD2. The V gene end was trimmed by 6 bases and the J gene end by 0 bases; junction bases not matched to a gene: 5. CDR1 is MNHNS, CDR2 SASEGT, per germline. This CDR3 spans 16 amino acids.

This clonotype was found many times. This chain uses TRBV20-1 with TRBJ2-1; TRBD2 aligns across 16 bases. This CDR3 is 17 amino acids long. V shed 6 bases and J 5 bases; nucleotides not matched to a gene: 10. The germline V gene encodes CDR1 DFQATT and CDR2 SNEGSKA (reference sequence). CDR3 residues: CSASGTSGRAQDNEQFF. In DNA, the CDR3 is TGCAGTGCCTCCGGGACTAGCGGGAGGGCCCAGGACAATGAGCAGTTCTTC.

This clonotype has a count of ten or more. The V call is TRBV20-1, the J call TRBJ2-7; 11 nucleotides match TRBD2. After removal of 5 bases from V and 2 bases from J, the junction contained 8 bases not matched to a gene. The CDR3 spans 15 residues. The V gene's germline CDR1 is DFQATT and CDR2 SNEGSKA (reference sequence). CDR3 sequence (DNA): TGCAGTGCTGGAGGGACTAGCGGCCTAGCCTACGAGCAGTACTTC. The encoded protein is CSAGGTSGLAYEQYF.

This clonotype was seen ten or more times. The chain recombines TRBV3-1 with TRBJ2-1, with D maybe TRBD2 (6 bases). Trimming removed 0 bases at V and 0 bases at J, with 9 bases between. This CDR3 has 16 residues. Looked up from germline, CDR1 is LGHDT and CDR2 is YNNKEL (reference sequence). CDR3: CASSQDMRDSYNEQFF. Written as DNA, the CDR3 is TGTGCCAGCAGCCAAGATATGCGGGACTCCTACAATGAGCAGTTCTTC.

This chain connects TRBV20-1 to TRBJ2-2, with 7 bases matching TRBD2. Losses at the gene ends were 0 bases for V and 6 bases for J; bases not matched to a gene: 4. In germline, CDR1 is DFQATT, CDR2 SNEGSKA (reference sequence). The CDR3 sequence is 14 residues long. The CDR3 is CSARDGTTPGELFF. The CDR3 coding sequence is TGCAGTGCTAGAGATGGGACTACCCCCGGGGAGCTGTTTTTT.

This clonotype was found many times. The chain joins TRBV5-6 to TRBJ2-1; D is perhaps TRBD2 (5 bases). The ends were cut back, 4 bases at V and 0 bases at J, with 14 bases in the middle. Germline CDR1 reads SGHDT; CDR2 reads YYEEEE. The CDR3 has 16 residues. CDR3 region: CASSPTAARSYNEQFF. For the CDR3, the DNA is TGTGCCAGCAGCCCAACAGCGGCCCGCTCCTACAATGAGCAGTTCTTC.

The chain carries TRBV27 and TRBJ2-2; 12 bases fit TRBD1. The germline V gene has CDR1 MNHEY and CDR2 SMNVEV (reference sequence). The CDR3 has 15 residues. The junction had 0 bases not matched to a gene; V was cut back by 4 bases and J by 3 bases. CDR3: CASSWDRGHTGELFF. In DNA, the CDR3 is TGTGCCAGCAGTTGGGACAGGGGGCACACCGGGGAGCTGTTTTTT.

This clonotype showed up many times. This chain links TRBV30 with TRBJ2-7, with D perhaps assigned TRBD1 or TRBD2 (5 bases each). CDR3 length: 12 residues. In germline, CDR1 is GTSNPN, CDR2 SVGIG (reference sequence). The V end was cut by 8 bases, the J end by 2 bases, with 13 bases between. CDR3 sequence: CAGTHGAYEQYF. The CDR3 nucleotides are TGTGCCGGGACCCATGGGGCCTACGAGCAGTACTTC. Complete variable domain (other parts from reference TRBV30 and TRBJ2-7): SQTIHQWPATLVQPVGSPLSLECTVEGTSNPNLYWYRQAAGRGLQLLFYSVGIGQISSEVPQNLSASRPQDRQFILSSKKLLLSDSGFYLCAGTHGAYEQYFGPGTRLTVT.

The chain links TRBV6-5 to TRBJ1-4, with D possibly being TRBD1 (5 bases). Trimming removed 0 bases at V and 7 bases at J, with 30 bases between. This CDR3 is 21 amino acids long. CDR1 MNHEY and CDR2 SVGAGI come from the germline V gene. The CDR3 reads CASSYSKIVGHPLSRGEKLFF. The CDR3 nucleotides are TGTGCCAGCAGTTACTCGAAAATCGTCGGACACCCACTATCTCGGGGTGAAAAACTGTTTTTT.

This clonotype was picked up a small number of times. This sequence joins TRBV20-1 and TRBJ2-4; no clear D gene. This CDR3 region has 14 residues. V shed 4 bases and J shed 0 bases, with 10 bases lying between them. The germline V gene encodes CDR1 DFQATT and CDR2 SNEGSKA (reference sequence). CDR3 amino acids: CSAIDGLAKNIQYF. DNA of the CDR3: TGCAGTGCTATCGACGGTTTAGCCAAAAACATTCAGTACTTC.

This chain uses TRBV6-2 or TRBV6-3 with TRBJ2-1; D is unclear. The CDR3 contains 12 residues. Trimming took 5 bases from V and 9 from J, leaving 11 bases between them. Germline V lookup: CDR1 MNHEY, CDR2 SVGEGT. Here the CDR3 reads CASSADSPEQFF. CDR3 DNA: TGTGCCAGCAGTGCAGATTCACCTGAGCAGTTCTTC.

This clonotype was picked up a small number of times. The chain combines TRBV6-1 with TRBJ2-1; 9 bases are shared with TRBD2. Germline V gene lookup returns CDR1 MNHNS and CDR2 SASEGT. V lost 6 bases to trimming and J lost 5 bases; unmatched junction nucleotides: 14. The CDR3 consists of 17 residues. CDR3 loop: CASSQPPGLAPNNEQFF. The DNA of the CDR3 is TGTGCCAGCAGCCAACCACCCGGACTAGCGCCGAACAATGAGCAGTTCTTC.

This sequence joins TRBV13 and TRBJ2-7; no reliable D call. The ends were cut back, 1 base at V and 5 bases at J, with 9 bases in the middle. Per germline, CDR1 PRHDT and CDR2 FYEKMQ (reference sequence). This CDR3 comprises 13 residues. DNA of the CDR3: TGTGCCAGCAGCTTAGTTCCCCTCCACGAGCAGTACTTC. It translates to CASSLVPLHEQYF.

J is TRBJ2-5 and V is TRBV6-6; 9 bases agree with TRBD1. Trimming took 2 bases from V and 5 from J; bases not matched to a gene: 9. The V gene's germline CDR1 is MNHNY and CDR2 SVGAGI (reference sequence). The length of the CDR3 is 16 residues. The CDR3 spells CASSYRVIGQGETQYF. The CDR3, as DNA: TGTGCCAGCAGTTACCGAGTTATCGGACAGGGGGAGACCCAGTACTTC.

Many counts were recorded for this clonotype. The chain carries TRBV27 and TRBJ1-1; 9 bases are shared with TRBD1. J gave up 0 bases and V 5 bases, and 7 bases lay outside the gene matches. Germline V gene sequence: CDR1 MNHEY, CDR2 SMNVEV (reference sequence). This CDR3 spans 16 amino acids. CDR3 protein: CASSDPGQGLNTEAFF. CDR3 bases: TGTGCCAGCAGTGACCCCGGACAGGGGTTGAACACTGAAGCTTTCTTT.

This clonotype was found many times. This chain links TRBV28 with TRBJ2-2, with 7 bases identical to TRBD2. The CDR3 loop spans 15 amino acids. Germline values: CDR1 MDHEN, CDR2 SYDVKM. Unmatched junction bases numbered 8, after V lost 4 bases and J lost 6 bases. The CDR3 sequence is CASSSPQLAPGELFF. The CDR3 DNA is TGTGCCAGCAGTTCACCCCAACTAGCGCCCGGGGAGCTGTTTTTT.

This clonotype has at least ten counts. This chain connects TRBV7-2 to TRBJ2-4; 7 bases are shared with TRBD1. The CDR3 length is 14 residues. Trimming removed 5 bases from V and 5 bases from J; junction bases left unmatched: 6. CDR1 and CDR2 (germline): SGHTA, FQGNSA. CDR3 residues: CASSPRDSQNIQYF. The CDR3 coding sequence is TGTGCCAGCAGCCCAAGGGACAGCCAAAACATTCAGTACTTC.

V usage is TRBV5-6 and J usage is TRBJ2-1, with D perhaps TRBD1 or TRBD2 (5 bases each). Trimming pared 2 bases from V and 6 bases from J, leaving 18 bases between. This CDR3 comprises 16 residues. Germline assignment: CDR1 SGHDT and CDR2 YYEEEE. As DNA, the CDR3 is TGTGCCAGCAGCTTTGACGGCCAGGGAGAGACCAATGAGCAGTTCTTC. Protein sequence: CASSFDGQGETNEQFF. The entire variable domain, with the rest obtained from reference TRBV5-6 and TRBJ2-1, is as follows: DAGVTQSPTHLIKTRGQQVTLRCSPKSGHDTVSWYQQALGQGPQFIFQYYEEEERQRGNFPDRFSGHQFPNYSSELNVNALLLGDSALYLCASSFDGQGETNEQFFGPGTRLTVL.

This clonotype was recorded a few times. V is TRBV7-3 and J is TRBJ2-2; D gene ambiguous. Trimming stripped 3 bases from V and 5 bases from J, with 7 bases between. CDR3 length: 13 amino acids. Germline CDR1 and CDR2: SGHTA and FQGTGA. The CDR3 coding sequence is TGTGCCAGCAGCTTCTTCGATACCGGGGAGCTGTTTTTT. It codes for CASSFFDTGELFF.

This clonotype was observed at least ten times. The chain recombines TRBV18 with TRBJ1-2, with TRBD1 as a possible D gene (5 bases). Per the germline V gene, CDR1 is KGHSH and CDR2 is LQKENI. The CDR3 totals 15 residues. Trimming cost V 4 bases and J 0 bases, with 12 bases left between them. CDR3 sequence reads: CASSQQTDTNYGYTF. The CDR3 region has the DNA TGTGCCAGCTCACAGCAGACAGATACTAACTATGGCTACACCTTC.

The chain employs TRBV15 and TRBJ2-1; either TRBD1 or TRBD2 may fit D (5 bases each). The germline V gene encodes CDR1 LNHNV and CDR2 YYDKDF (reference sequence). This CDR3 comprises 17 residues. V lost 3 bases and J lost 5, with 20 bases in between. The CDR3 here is CATSSPEGSGGHNEQFF. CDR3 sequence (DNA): TGTGCCACCAGCAGCCCCGAGGGGTCTGGCGGCCACAATGAGCAGTTCTTC.

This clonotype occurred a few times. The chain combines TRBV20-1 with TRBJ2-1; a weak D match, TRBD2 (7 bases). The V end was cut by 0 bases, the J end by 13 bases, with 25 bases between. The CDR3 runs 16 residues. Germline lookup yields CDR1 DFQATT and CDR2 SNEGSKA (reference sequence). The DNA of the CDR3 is TGCAGTGCTAGAGATGGCGGGAGACTGGGACAAGGAGACCAGTTCTTC. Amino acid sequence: CSARDGGRLGQGDQFF.

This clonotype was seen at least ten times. The chain's CDR3 is CASRRGQGATLTEAFF. In DNA form, the CDR3 reads TGCGCCAGCAGACGTGGACAGGGGGCGACACTTACTGAAGCTTTCTTT. The chain links TRBV5-1 to TRBJ1-1; 11 positions match TRBD1. The ends lost 5 bases at V and 5 bases at J; junction bases unmatched: 11. Germline V gene data show CDR1 as SGHRS and CDR2 as YFSETQ. The CDR3 is made up of 16 amino acids.